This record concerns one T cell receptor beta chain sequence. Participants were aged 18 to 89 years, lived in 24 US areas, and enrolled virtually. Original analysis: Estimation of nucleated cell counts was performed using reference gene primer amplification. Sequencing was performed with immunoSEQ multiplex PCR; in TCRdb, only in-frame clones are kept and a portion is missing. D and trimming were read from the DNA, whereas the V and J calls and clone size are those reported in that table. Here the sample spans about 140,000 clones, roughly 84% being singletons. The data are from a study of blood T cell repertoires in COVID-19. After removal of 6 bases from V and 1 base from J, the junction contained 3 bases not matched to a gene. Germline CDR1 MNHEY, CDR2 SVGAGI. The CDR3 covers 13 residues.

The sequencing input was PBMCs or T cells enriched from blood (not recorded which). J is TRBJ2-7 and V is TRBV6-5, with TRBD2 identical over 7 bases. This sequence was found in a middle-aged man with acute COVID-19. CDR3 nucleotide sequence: TGTGCCAGCAGACGTAGCGGGTCCTACGAGCAGTACTTC. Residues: CASRRSGSYEQYF.